This is a list of T cell receptor beta chains from one sample in a study of blood T cell repertoires in COVID-19. The assay was immunoSEQ multiplex PCR, and TCRdb's table has in-frame clones only and misses some. This table holds 29,000 or so clones, around 86% found once. Sequencing was carried out using peripheral blood. The receptors originated from a human donor in a cohort sampled during active COVID-19. The donor label of this sample is uncertain. Both conserved end residues are part of each CDR3. The size of a clone is reported for some rows only, either as once, few or many, or as a class for expanded clones.

clone size	V gene	J gene	CDR3 protein
NA	TRBV5-6	TRBJ2-6	CASSPQSATNVLTF
NA	TRBV7-3	TRBJ2-2	CASSSSRGGELFF
once	TRBV27	TRBJ2-3	CASSLYREGADTQYF
NA	TRBV5-1	TRBJ2-5	CASSSPGAETQYF
NA	TRBV5-1	TRBJ1-1	CASSLVGQGGTEAFF
NA	TRBV2	TRBJ1-6	CASTRQGSYNSPLHF
NA	TRBV11-3	TRBJ1-4	CASADRGEFNEKLFF
NA	TRBV6-5	TRBJ2-5	CASSYPEGSQYF
NA	TRBV18	TRBJ1-1	CASSAQDRDTEAFF
NA	TRBV18	TRBJ2-7	CASSTRRSSYEQYF
NA	TRBV5-1	TRBJ2-7	CASSLGGTTSGSRHEQYF
NA	TRBV5-1	TRBJ1-4	CASSLLGTEEKLFF
once	TRBV11-3	TRBJ2-7	CASSYYSGRPYEQYF
once	TRBV7-2	TRBJ2-7	CASSLDGTTNGEQYF
NA	TRBV7-9	TRBJ1-5	CASSSSGGGNQPQHF
NA	TRBV7-9	TRBJ2-5	CASSLVLAGETQYF
NA	TRBV5-1	TRBJ1-2	CASSLSGGALGYTF
once	TRBV30	TRBJ2-2	CAWSFTNTGELFF
NA	TRBV5-4	TRBJ2-5	CASTLTSGRGETQYF
NA	TRBV6-5	TRBJ2-1	CASSRTAAHEQFF
NA	TRBV7-8	TRBJ2-1	CASSLDPGVNEQFF
NA	TRBV18	TRBJ1-1	CASSPLEAGEAFF
NA	TRBV18	TRBJ1-1	CASSPDAAGNTEAFF
NA	TRBV5-1	TRBJ2-7	CASSPGTGVGEQYF
once	TRBV5-1	TRBJ1-6	CASSPGQGFYNSPLHF
once	TRBV5-1	TRBJ1-1	CASLSGTGGGTEAFF
NA	TRBV10-3	TRBJ1-2	CAISESTDRGRSGYTF
NA	TRBV11-2	TRBJ2-7	CASSSGLVFYEQYF
NA	TRBV7-2	TRBJ2-3	CASSLERRSTDTQYF
NA	TRBV27	TRBJ2-5	CASSLRQGVGNVLLETQYF
NA	TRBV25-1	TRBJ1-2	CASSDPRQASNYGYTF
NA	TRBV5-1	TRBJ2-1	CASSRGLAGGSEQFF